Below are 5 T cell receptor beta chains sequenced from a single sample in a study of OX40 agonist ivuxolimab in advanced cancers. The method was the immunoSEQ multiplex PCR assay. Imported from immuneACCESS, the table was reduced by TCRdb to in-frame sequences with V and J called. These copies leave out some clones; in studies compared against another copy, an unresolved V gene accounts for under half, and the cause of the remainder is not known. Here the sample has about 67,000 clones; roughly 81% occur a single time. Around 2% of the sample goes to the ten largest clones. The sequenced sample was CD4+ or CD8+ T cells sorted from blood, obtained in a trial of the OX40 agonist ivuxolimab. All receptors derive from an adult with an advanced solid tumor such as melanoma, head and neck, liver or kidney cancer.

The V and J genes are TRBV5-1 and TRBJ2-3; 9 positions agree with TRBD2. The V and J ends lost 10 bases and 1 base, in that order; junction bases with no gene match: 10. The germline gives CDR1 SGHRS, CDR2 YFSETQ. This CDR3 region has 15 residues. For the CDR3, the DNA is TGCGCCGGCCGCATGGGACTAGCCGGCACAGATACGCAGTATTTT. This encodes CAGRMGLAGTDTQYF.

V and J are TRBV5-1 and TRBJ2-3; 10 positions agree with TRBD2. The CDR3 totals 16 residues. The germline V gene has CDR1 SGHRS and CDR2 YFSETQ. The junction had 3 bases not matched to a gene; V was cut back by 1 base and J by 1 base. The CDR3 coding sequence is TGCGCCAGCAGCTTGCTAGCGGGAGAGGGCACAGATACGCAGTATTTT. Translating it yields CASSLLAGEGTDTQYF. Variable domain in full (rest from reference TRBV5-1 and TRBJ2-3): KAGVTQTPRYLIKTRGQQVTLSCSPISGHRSVSWYQQTPGQGLQFLFEYFSETQRNKGNFPGRFSGRQFSNSRSEMNVSTLELGDSALYLCASSLLAGEGTDTQYFGPGTRLTVL.

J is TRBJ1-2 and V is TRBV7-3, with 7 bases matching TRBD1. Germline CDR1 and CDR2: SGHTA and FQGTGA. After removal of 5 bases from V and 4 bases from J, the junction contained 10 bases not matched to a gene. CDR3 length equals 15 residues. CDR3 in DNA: TGTGCCAGCAGCCTACCCATATGGGACAGCTATGGCTACACCTTC. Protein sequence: CASSLPIWDSYGYTF.

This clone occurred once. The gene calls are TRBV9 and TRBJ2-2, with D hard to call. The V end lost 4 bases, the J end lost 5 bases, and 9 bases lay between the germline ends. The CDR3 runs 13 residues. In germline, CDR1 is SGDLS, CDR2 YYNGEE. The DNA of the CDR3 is TGTGCCAGCAGCTCCCGGTTAACCGGGGAGCTGTTTTTT. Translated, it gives CASSSRLTGELFF.

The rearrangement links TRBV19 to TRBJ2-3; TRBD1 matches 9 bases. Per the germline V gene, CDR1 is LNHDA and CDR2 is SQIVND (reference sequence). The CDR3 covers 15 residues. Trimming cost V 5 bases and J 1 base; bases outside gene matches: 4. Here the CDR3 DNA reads TGTGCCAGTAGTGAACAGGGGGCGGGCACAGATACGCAGTATTTT. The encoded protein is CASSEQGAGTDTQYF.